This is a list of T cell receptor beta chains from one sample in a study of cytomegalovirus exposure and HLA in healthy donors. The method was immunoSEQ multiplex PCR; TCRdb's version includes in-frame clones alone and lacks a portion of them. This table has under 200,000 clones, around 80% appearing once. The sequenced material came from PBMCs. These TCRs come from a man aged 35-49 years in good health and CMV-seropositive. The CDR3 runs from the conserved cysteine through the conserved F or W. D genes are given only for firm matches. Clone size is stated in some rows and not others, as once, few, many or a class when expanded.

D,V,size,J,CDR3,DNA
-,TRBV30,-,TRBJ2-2,CAWFRRGFNTGELFF,TGTGCCTGGTTTAGGCGGGGATTCAACACCGGGGAGCTGTTTTTT
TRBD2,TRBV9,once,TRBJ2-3,CASSVGSGLAWADTQYF,TGTGCCAGCAGCGTAGGAAGCGGACTAGCGTGGGCAGATACGCAGTATTTT
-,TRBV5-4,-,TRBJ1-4,CASSLGGVGGSNEKLFF,TGTGCCAGCAGCTTGGGCGGGGTAGGCGGTTCCAATGAAAAACTGTTTTTT
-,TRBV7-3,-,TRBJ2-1,CASSLEQGKINEQFF,TGTGCCAGCAGCTTAGAGCAGGGGAAGATAAATGAGCAGTTCTTC
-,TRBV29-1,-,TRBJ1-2,CSVEDQGNYGYTF,TGCAGCGTTGAGGATCAGGGGAACTATGGCTACACCTTC
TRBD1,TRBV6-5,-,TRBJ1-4,CASSTRDRGGEKLFF,TGTGCCAGCAGTACCCGGGACAGGGGAGGAGAAAAACTGTTTTTT
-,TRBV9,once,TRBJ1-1,CASSVGQGSEAFF,TGTGCCAGCAGCGTAGGGCAGGGTAGTGAAGCTTTCTTT
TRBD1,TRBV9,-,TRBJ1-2,CASSVGDRPNYGYTF,TGTGCCAGCAGCGTAGGGGACAGGCCAAACTATGGCTACACCTTC
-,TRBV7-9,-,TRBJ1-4,CASSRWGGEKLFF,TGTGCCAGCAGCCGGTGGGGGGGTGAAAAACTGTTTTTT
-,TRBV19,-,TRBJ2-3,CASSISSSTDTQYF,TGTGCCAGTAGTATTAGCTCTAGCACAGATACGCAGTATTTT
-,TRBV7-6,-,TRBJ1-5,CASSSIDQPQHF,TGTGCCAGCAGCTCCATTGATCAGCCCCAGCATTTT
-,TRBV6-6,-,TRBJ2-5,CASSYTILAVQETQYF,TGTGCCAGCAGTTACACCATTCTCGCGGTCCAAGAGACCCAGTACTTC
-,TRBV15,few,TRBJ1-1,CATSSQPTGNTEAFF,TGTGCCACCAGCAGTCAACCGACAGGGAACACTGAAGCTTTCTTT
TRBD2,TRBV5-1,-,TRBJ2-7,CASSPRGEGEQYF,TGCGCCAGCAGCCCCCGGGGGGAAGGGGAGCAGTACTTC
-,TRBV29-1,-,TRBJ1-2,CSALDRNYGYTF,TGCAGCGCCCTGGACAGAAACTATGGCTACACCTTC
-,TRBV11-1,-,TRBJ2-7,CASSFLVEQYF,TGTGCCAGCAGCTTTCTTGTGGAGCAGTACTTC
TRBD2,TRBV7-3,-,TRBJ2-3,CASSERVAGSTDTQYF,TGTGCCAGCAGCGAGAGGGTAGCGGGCAGCACAGATACGCAGTATTTT
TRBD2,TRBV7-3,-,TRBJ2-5,CASSGGLAGGEETQYF,TGTGCCAGCAGCGGCGGACTAGCGGGGGGAGAGGAGACCCAGTACTTC
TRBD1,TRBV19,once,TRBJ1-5,CASRTGTAINQPQHF,TGTGCCAGTAGGACCGGGACAGCCATTAATCAGCCCCAGCATTTT
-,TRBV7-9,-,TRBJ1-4,CSSSPPAGEKLFF,TGTTCCAGCAGCCCCCCCGCCGGGGAAAAACTGTTTTTT
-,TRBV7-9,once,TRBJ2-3,CASSQRTSGVTDTQYF,TGTGCCAGCAGCCAGAGGACTTCAGGTGTCACAGATACGCAGTATTTT
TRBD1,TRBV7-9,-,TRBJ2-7,CASSLEGQIFSYEQYF,TGTGCCAGCAGCTTAGAGGGACAGATCTTCTCCTACGAGCAGTACTTC
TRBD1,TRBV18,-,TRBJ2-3,CASSPIQGADTQYF,TGTGCCAGCTCACCAATACAGGGGGCAGATACGCAGTATTTT
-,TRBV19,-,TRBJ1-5,CASSQWGVNQPQHF,TGTGCCAGTAGTCAATGGGGGGTCAATCAGCCCCAGCATTTT
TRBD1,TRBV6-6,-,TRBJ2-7,CASSYTGQGGMGEQYF,TGTGCCAGCAGTTACACAGGACAGGGGGGTATGGGGGAGCAGTACTTC
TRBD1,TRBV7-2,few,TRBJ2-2,CASSSGQNGGELFF,TGTGCCAGCAGCTCGGGACAGAACGGCGGGGAGCTGTTTTTT
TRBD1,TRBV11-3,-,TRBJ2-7,CASSSGQSNEQYF,TGTGCCAGCAGCTCGGGACAGTCTAACGAGCAGTACTTC
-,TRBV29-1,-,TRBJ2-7,CSVEGTGGRKQYF,TGCAGCGTTGAGGGGACCGGGGGTAGGAAGCAGTACTTC